Included here is one T cell receptor (beta chain) sequence, with context. Its antigen is not identified. This record comes from a study of cytomegalovirus exposure and HLA in healthy donors. The ends were cut back, 5 bases at V and 6 bases at J, with 20 bases in the middle. The CDR3 has 17 residues. Germline loops: CDR1 LNHDA, CDR2 SQIVND (reference sequence). Study-wide results and caveats: Reports showed the classifier diagnosing cytomegalovirus status with high specificity and sensitivity.

The PCR contained 60 Vbeta and 13 Jbeta primers. Sequenced by immunoSEQ multiplex PCR; TCRdb stores in-frame clones only, minus some. The sample has around 33,000 clones; roughly 90% are singletons. This TCR was sampled from a woman aged 18-29 years in good health and CMV-seronegative. The chain carries TRBV19 and TRBJ2-6; D is unresolved. The specimen sequenced was PBMCs. The CDR3 spells CASSAQASGLEANVLTF. Here the CDR3 DNA reads TGTGCCAGTAGTGCTCAGGCCTCTGGGCTCGAGGCCAACGTCCTGACTTTC.